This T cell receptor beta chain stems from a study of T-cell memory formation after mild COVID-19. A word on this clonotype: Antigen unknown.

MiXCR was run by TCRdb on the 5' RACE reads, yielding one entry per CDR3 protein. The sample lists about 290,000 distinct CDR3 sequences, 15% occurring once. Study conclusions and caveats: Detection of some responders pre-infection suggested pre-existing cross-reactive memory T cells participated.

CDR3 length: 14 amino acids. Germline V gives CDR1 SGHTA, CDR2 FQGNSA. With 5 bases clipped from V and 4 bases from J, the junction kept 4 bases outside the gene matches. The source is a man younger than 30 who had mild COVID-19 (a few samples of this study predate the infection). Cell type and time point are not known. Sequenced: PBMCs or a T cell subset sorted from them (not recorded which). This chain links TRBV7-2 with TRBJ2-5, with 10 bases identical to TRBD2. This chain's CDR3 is CASSPRLAGETQYF. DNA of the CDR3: TGTGCCAGCAGCCCCCGACTAGCGGGAGAGACCCAGTACTTC. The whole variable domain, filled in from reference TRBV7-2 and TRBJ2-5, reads GAGVSQSPSNKVTEKGKDVELRCDPISGHTALYWYRQSLGQGLEFLIYFQGNSAPDKSGLPSDRFSAERTGGSVSTLTIQRTQQEDSAVYLCASSPRLAGETQYFGPGTRLLVL.